These 21 T cell receptor beta chains were all obtained from the same sample, sequenced in a study of technical replicates of blood from a few donors. TCRdb keeps only in-frame clones here, not all; method: immunoSEQ multiplex PCR. This sample has about 88,000 clones, with roughly 94% found just once. The sample taken for sequencing was T cells isolated from PBMCs. All receptors derive from a human donor in good health.

This chain joins TRBV6-5 and TRBJ2-7; tentative D call: TRBD1 (5 bases). CDR3 length: 14 residues. The V gene's germline CDR1 is MNHEY and CDR2 SVGAGI. Trimming cost V 6 bases and J 0 bases, with 12 bases left between them. CDR3 in amino acids: CASRRGRVSYEQYF. For the CDR3, the DNA is TGTGCCAGCAGAAGGGGCCGAGTCTCCTACGAGCAGTACTTC.

The V call is TRBV11-3, the J call TRBJ1-2, with 8 bases lining up with TRBD1. The CDR3 contains 14 residues. CDR1 and CDR2 from the germline V gene are SGHNT and YENEEA. V was pared by 5 bases and J by 8 bases, with 10 bases of the junction left unmatched. The CDR3 spells CASSINGQGGGYTF. CDR3 in DNA: TGTGCCAGCAGCATAAATGGACAGGGTGGAGGCTACACCTTC.

The V call is TRBV5-1, the J call TRBJ2-7, with TRBD2 as a possible D gene (6 bases). Per germline, CDR1 SGHRS and CDR2 YFSETQ. V lost 5 bases, J lost 0 bases, and 15 bases lay in between. This CDR3 spans 15 amino acids. The CDR3 spells CASRRDSRSSYEQYF. The CDR3, as DNA: TGCGCCAGCAGAAGGGACTCCCGTAGCTCCTACGAGCAGTACTTC.

The rearrangement uses TRBV4-1 and TRBJ2-7; 8 bases line up with TRBD2. V dropped 3 bases and J dropped 2; count of bases not matched to a gene: 6. The CDR3 extends over 15 amino acids. CDR1 and CDR2 (germline): MGHRA, YSYEKL. The CDR3 protein is CASSQLGTRAYEQYF. CDR3 nucleotide sequence: TGCGCCAGCAGCCAGCTCGGGACTAGAGCCTACGAGCAGTACTTC.

The chain carries TRBV4-1 and TRBJ2-5; TRBD2 agrees at 9 bases. Germline CDR1 and CDR2: MGHRA and YSYEKL. CDR3 length equals 20 residues. The V gene end was trimmed by 3 bases and the J gene end by 1 base; junction bases not matched to a gene: 18. CDR3 region: CASSQRDIRSSGRSQETQYF. Here the CDR3 DNA reads TGCGCCAGCAGCCAGAGGGACATTCGAAGTAGCGGGAGAAGCCAAGAGACCCAGTACTTC.

V is TRBV27 and J is TRBJ1-5; possibly TRBD1 for D (6 bases). The V end lost 2 bases, the J end lost 5 bases, and 10 bases lay between the germline ends. The CDR3 contains 14 residues. CDR1 and CDR2 (germline): MNHEY, SMNVEV (reference sequence). The CDR3 DNA follows: TGTGCCAGCAGTTTAACAGGGAGGGATCAGCCCCAGCATTTT. As protein: CASSLTGRDQPQHF.

The rearrangement joins TRBV7-9 to TRBJ2-7, with 9 bases identical to TRBD2. The CDR3 consists of 13 residues. The ends lost 8 bases at V and 7 bases at J; junction bases unmatched: 9. The germline V gene encodes CDR1 SEHNR and CDR2 FQNEAQ (reference sequence). The CDR3 reads CASGSSGEREQYF. The CDR3 nucleotides read TGTGCCAGCGGGTCTAGCGGGGAACGAGAGCAGTACTTC.

The chain has TRBV19 and TRBJ1-2; 9 bases are a match to TRBD1. The trim removed 3 bases at V and 8 bases at J, leaving 10 bases unmatched. Looked up from germline, CDR1 is LNHDA and CDR2 is SQIVND (reference sequence). The CDR3 consists of 15 residues. The CDR3 DNA reads TGTGCCAGTAGTATCGGCGGACAGGGGATTTCAGGCTACACCTTC. It codes for CASSIGGQGISGYTF.

V usage is TRBV19 and J usage is TRBJ1-1, with D uncertain. This CDR3 comprises 14 residues. CDR1 LNHDA and CDR2 SQIVND come from the germline V gene (reference sequence). Trimming removed 4 bases at V and 8 bases at J, with 17 bases between. CDR3 residues: CASSTLPRVPEAFF. The DNA for the CDR3 is TGTGCCAGTAGTACCCTCCCCCGGGTACCAGAAGCTTTCTTT.

The V gene is TRBV5-1, the J gene TRBJ1-3; D possibly corresponds to TRBD1 (6 bases). Germline V lookup: CDR1 SGHRS, CDR2 YFSETQ. V was cut by 4 bases and J by 4 bases, with 21 bases left in between. The CDR3 length is 17 residues. Here the CDR3 DNA reads TGCGCCAGCAGCCTAACAACCACAGGGCTGGGAGGAAACACCATATATTTT. It translates to CASSLTTTGLGGNTIYF. Using reference TRBV5-1 and TRBJ1-3 for the parts outside the CDR3, the full variable domain is KAGVTQTPRYLIKTRGQQVTLSCSPISGHRSVSWYQQTPGQGLQFLFEYFSETQRNKGNFPGRFSGRQFSNSRSEMNVSTLELGDSALYLCASSLTTTGLGGNTIYFGEGSWLTVV.

This clone was observed a single time. The chain links TRBV14 to TRBJ2-7; maybe TRBD2 (5 bases). This CDR3 is built from 17 residues. Deletions cut 0 bases from V and 3 bases from J, with 18 bases between. Germline V gives CDR1 SGHDN, CDR2 FVKESK. The CDR3 is CASSQEGSGLRFYEQYF. For the CDR3, the DNA is TGTGCCAGCAGCCAAGAAGGGTCAGGACTCAGATTCTACGAGCAGTACTTC.

The J gene is TRBJ1-2, the V gene TRBV27; tentatively, D is TRBD1 (5 bases). This CDR3 spans 14 amino acids. The germline CDR1 and CDR2 sequences are MNHEY and SMNVEV (reference sequence). Trimming pared 2 bases from V and 5 bases from J, leaving 12 bases between. CDR3 bases: TGTGCCAGCAGTTTAGGCAGGACACCTTATGGCTACACCTTC. It specifies CASSLGRTPYGYTF.

The V gene is TRBV5-5, the J gene TRBJ2-1; 12 bases align to TRBD2. The CDR3 runs to 15 residues. V shed 2 bases and J 7 bases; nucleotides not matched to a gene: 4. Looked up from germline, CDR1 is SGHKS and CDR2 is YYEKEE (reference sequence). CDR3 residues: CASSFGLAGTNEQFF. The CDR3 DNA follows: TGTGCCAGCAGCTTTGGACTAGCGGGGACTAATGAGCAGTTCTTC.

The rearrangement uses TRBV19 and TRBJ2-7, with a tentative D call TRBD2 (5 bases). The CDR3 sequence is 12 residues long. Germline assignment: CDR1 LNHDA and CDR2 SQIVND (reference sequence). V lost 4 bases, J lost 3 bases, and 7 bases lay in between. This chain's CDR3 is CASSRGGYEQYF. The CDR3 DNA reads TGTGCCAGTAGTAGAGGAGGCTACGAGCAGTACTTC.

The chain recombines TRBV29-1 with TRBJ1-1; TRBD1 is a possible D gene (5 bases). CDR3 length: 14 residues. V was trimmed by 7 bases and J by 9 bases, leaving 24 bases between them. In germline, CDR1 is SQVTM, CDR2 ANQGSEA. CDR3 protein: CSAYQQAPLSKAFF. CDR3 coding DNA: TGCAGCGCCTACCAACAGGCCCCACTGAGTAAAGCTTTCTTT. The full variable domain, in which reference TRBV29-1 and TRBJ1-1 provide the parts outside the CDR3, is SAVISQKPSRDICQRGTSLTIQCQVDSQVTMMFWYRQQPGQSLTLIATANQGSEATYESGFVIDKFPISRPNLTFSTLTVSNMSPEDSSIYLCSAYQQAPLSKAFFGQGTRLTVV.

This chain joins TRBV2 and TRBJ1-1; no firm D call. The CDR3 is 14 residues long. Per the germline V gene, CDR1 is SNHLY and CDR2 is FYNNEI. The V end was cut by 3 bases, the J end by 0 bases, with 8 bases between. DNA for the CDR3: TGTGCCAGCAGTGACAGGTCATTGAACACTGAAGCTTTCTTT. Amino acid sequence: CASSDRSLNTEAFF.

The chain uses TRBV5-1 and TRBJ2-1, with D maybe TRBD2 (6 bases). Trimming removed 7 bases from V and 0 bases from J, with 23 bases in between. Germline V CDR1 and CDR2: SGHRS, YFSETQ. The CDR3 runs to 18 residues. This CDR3 reads CASQSGTFFHSSYNEQFF. DNA of the CDR3: TGCGCCAGCCAATCCGGGACTTTCTTCCATAGCTCCTACAATGAGCAGTTCTTC.

The J gene is TRBJ2-3, the V gene TRBV7-2; 8 bases align to TRBD2. The germline gives CDR1 SGHTA, CDR2 FQGNSA. The CDR3 consists of 15 residues. Trimming took 0 bases from V and 1 from J; bases not matched to a gene: 0. CDR3 sequence: CASSLASGGTDTQYF. For the CDR3, the DNA is TGTGCCAGCAGCTTAGCTAGCGGGGGCACAGATACGCAGTATTTT. Using reference TRBV7-2 and TRBJ2-3 for the parts outside the CDR3, the full variable domain is GAGVSQSPSNKVTEKGKDVELRCDPISGHTALYWYRQSLGQGLEFLIYFQGNSAPDKSGLPSDRFSAERTGGSVSTLTIQRTQQEDSAVYLCASSLASGGTDTQYFGPGTRLTVL.

The V call is TRBV6-7, the J call TRBJ2-6, with TRBD1 matching over 11 bases. TRBV6-7 belongs to the ORF category, with a function that is uncertain. CDR3 size: 17 residues. J was trimmed by 3 bases and V by 10 bases; bases with no gene match: 11. The CDR3 DNA follows: TGTGCCATAATCCGGGACAGGGGGGTTGATGGGGCCAACGTCCTGACTTTC. Protein sequence: CAIIRDRGVDGANVLTF.

The rearrangement joins TRBV28 to TRBJ2-1; TRBD2 might be the D (5 bases). Germline-derived CDR1 and CDR2 are MDHEN and SYDVKM. The CDR3 is 16 amino acids. The ends were cut back, 0 bases at V and 4 bases at J, with 13 bases in the middle. This chain's CDR3 is CASSLWALEGYNEQFF. The CDR3 nucleotides are TGTGCCAGCAGTTTATGGGCGCTTGAGGGTTACAATGAGCAGTTCTTC.

The DNA of the CDR3 is TGTGCCAGCAGCATTTGGACAGGCCAAGAGACCCAGTACTTC. This gives the protein CASSIWTGQETQYF. The chain couples TRBV13 to TRBJ2-5, with 7 bases fitting TRBD1. The germline gives CDR1 PRHDT, CDR2 FYEKMQ (reference sequence). J lost 1 base, V lost 5 bases, and 4 bases had no gene match. The CDR3 has 14 amino acids.